This TCR beta chain appears in the sequencing data of a study of T-cell memory formation after mild COVID-19. Deletions cut 2 bases from V and 4 bases from J, with 21 bases between. The CDR3 covers 17 residues. In germline, CDR1 is SGHRS, CDR2 YFSETQ. As for this clonotype: What it binds is not known.

Each CDR3 protein gets one entry after TCRdb re-called the 5' RACE reads with MiXCR. The data hold fewer than 150,000 distinct CDR3 sequences, with about a sixth observed a single time. Study results and caveats: While clones contracting from day 15 to 85 were balanced between CD4 and CD8, later expanders leaned CD4+. Pre-infection memory contained some responding clones, which suggested that cross-reactive memory had joined. Still unconfirmed is whether the second-wave clones peaking on day 37 recognized SARS-CoV-2.

The sequencing input was PBMCs or a T cell subset sorted from them (not recorded which). The chain carries TRBV5-1 and TRBJ2-5, with D possibly TRBD2 on 5 matching bases. The TCR comes from a man between 18 and 29 years old who had mild COVID-19 (a few samples of this study predate the infection). Cell type and time point are not known. The CDR3 spells CASSLGVRRARGETQYF. The CDR3 nucleotides read TGCGCCAGCAGCTTAGGCGTTCGGCGGGCTAGAGGAGAGACCCAGTACTTC.